This is a list of T cell receptor beta chains from one sample in a study of breast tumors, draining lymph nodes, adjacent tissues. A single record per CDR3 protein comes from TCRdb applying MiXCR to the multiplex PCR reads. This repertoire shows about 180,000 distinct CDR3 sequences, 30% to 35% found once; its top ten account for roughly 4.5%. The sample comprised axillary lymph node tissue. All receptors derive from a female donor with breast cancer. Some clones in this sample may be carry-over from other donors' samples. Both conserved end residues are part of each CDR3. D genes are given only for firm matches. Only part of the rows carry a size: once, few, many, or a class if the clone is expanded.

>TRBV29-1|NA|TRBJ2-6|NA
TGCAGCGCAACCGGGACAGGGGCCAACGTCCTGACTTTC
CSATGTGANVLTF
>TRBV11-3|TRBD1|TRBJ1-2|NA
TGTGCCAGCAGCACCCGGGACAGGGGGCTTGACTACACCTTC
CASSTRDRGLDYTF
>TRBV13|NA|TRBJ2-6|many
TGTGCCAGCAGCTCCGGGACCATAGTAGGGGGGGCCAACGTCCTGACTTTC
CASSSGTIVGGANVLTF
>TRBV10-3|NA|TRBJ2-5|NA
TGTGCCATCAGCCTGGGAGGGAGGGGGGGGGAGACCCAGTACTTC
CAISLGGRGGETQYF
>TRBV20-1|TRBD1|TRBJ1-1|NA
TGCCTCGGGGGACAGGTATTGAACACTGAAGCTTTCTTT
CLGGQVLNTEAFF
>TRBV5-5|NA|TRBJ2-5|many
TGTGCCAGCAGCTCACCACAGAAGATGCAAGAGACCCAGTACTTC
CASSSPQKMQETQYF
>TRBV7-9|NA|TRBJ2-5|NA
TGTGCCAGCAGCTCCCTGGACGGGACAGACGTAGGGAGGCAAGAGACCCAGTACTTC
CASSSLDGTDVGRQETQYF
>TRBV5-6|NA|TRBJ2-7|many
TGTGCCAGCAGCTTGAGGGGACAATACGAGCAGTACTTC
CASSLRGQYEQYF
>TRBV6-1|TRBD1|TRBJ2-7|many
TGTGCCAGCAGACCGGGACAGGGGTCTCGCGAGCAGTACTTC
CASRPGQGSREQYF
>TRBV7-2|NA|TRBJ1-2|many
TGTGCCAGCAGCTTAGAACAGGGTCATTCGGGCTACACCTTC
CASSLEQGHSGYTF
>TRBV12-3/TRBV12-4|NA|TRBJ2-1|NA
TGTGCCAGCAGTTTTGTCAGGGAGAACACTGAAGCTTTCTTC
CASSFVRENTEAFF
>TRBV7-9|NA|TRBJ1-2|few
TGTGCCAGCAGCTCCCTGGACGGGACAAGCTATGGCTACACCTTC
CASSSLDGTSYGYTF
>TRBV3-2|NA|TRBJ2-7|many
TGTGCCAGCAGCCGACCCGGACTAGCGGAACACTACGAGCAGTACTTC
CASSRPGLAEHYEQYF
>TRBV5-1|TRBD1|TRBJ2-2|many
TGCGCCAGCAGCCCCGCCGGGACAGTTTATCCCGGGGAGCTGTTTTTT
CASSPAGTVYPGELFF